This T cell receptor (beta chain) was obtained from a study of preoperative IRX-2 immunotherapy in early breast cancer. Treatment noted: preoperative locoregional IRX-2 cytokine immunotherapy. Samples came from a phase Ib trial of preoperative locoregional IRX-2 cytokine immunotherapy. The CDR3 is 16 residues long. Germline loops: CDR1 WSHSY, CDR2 SAAADI. Germline trimming cut 4 bases from V and 5 bases from J; bases unmatched to any gene: 10. Sequenced by immunoSEQ multiplex PCR; TCRdb stores in-frame clones only, minus some. Of tens of thousands of clones in the sample, roughly four fifths were seen once. This clone was found once.

The sample here was lymph node tissue, taken after IRX-2 immunotherapy. The TCR sequence derives from a human donor with breast cancer. The gene calls are TRBV10-2 and TRBJ2-7; TRBD2 matches at 11 bases. The CDR3 is CASSGELAGGPHEQYF. Written as DNA, the CDR3 is TGCGCCAGCAGTGGGGAATTAGCGGGGGGGCCTCACGAGCAGTACTTC.